These T cell receptor beta chains were read from a single sample in a study. Using its own MiXCR run on the 5' RACE reads, TCRdb lists one record per CDR3 protein. The profile shows about 32,000 distinct CDR3 sequences, around a quarter of them singletons. The sample consisted of memory CD4+ T cells sorted from blood. The receptors originated from a female donor with breast cancer. CDR3s include the opening cysteine and the closing phenylalanine or tryptophan. The D gene is left open where the match is weak. A clone size is listed for some rows: how often the clone was seen (once, few, many), or a class if it is expanded.

length: 15; V: TRBV28; J: TRBJ2-3; size: NA; D: TRBD1; DNA: TGTGCCAGCAGTTTAGGCAGGGGGAAGCGAGATACGCAGTATTTT; CDR3: CASSLGRGKRDTQYF
length: 15; V: TRBV7-9; J: TRBJ1-1; size: NA; D: NA; DNA: TGTGCCAGCAGCCGACGAGTCAGGATGAACACTGAAGCTTTCTTT; CDR3: CASSRRVRMNTEAFF
length: 12; V: TRBV20-1; J: TRBJ1-6; size: many; D: NA; DNA: TGCAGTGCAAATCGACAGGACCCACCCCTCCACTTT; CDR3: CSANRQDPPLHF
length: 13; V: TRBV7-9; J: TRBJ2-3; size: few; D: NA; DNA: TGTGCCCCTGGTCGCAGCGGCACAGATACGCAGTATTTT; CDR3: CAPGRSGTDTQYF
length: 11; V: TRBV5-6; J: TRBJ1-1; size: NA; D: NA; DNA: TGTGCCAGCAGCTTGGACACTGAAGCTTTCTTT; CDR3: CASSLDTEAFF
length: 14; V: TRBV10-3; J: TRBJ2-3; size: few; D: NA; DNA: TGTGCCATCAGTGACCCCGAGGACTCAAATACGCAGTATTTT; CDR3: CAISDPEDSNTQYF
length: 16; V: TRBV5-1; J: TRBJ2-2; size: medium-sized; D: TRBD1; DNA: TGCGCCAGCAGCGTAGTACAGGGGGCAGGCACCGGGGAGCTGTTTTTT; CDR3: CASSVVQGAGTGELFF
length: 14; V: TRBV7-2; J: TRBJ2-1; size: few; D: TRBD2; DNA: TGTGCCAGCAGCTTAGCGACTAGCAACAATGAGCAGTTCTTC; CDR3: CASSLATSNNEQFF
length: 14; V: TRBV27; J: TRBJ1-1; size: many; D: NA; DNA: TGTGCCAGCCACTGGGGGGAGGGGAACACTGAAGCTTTCTTT; CDR3: CASHWGEGNTEAFF
length: 14; V: TRBV5-5; J: TRBJ2-3; size: NA; D: NA; DNA: TGTGCCAGCAGCTTGAATCTGGGCCGGGATACGCAGTATTTT; CDR3: CASSLNLGRDTQYF
length: 15; V: TRBV4-3; J: TRBJ1-5; size: many; D: NA; DNA: TGCGCCAGCAGCCAAGATGCAACCAGAAATCAGCCCCAGCATTTT; CDR3: CASSQDATRNQPQHF
length: 13; V: TRBV4-1; J: TRBJ2-7; size: many; D: NA; DNA: TGCGCCAGCAGCCAAGACCGACGGTACGAGCAGTACTTC; CDR3: CASSQDRRYEQYF
length: 17; V: TRBV20-1; J: TRBJ1-6; size: NA; D: NA; DNA: TGCAGTGGGCGCGCGTCAGACAATAGCTCCTATAATTCACCCCTCCACTTT; CDR3: CSGRASDNSSYNSPLHF
length: 15; V: TRBV5-5; J: TRBJ1-1; size: NA; D: NA; DNA: TGTGCCAGCAAAAAATCGGGACAATCGAACACTGAAGCTTTCTTT; CDR3: CASKKSGQSNTEAFF
length: 12; V: TRBV7-9; J: TRBJ1-1; size: many; D: NA; DNA: TGTGCCAGCAGCGGGTCCGGTCCTGAAGCTTTCTTT; CDR3: CASSGSGPEAFF
length: 15; V: TRBV15; J: TRBJ2-3; size: NA; D: TRBD1; DNA: TGTGCCACCAGCAGGCAACAGGGGAAGACAGATACGCAGTATTTT; CDR3: CATSRQQGKTDTQYF
length: 15; V: TRBV4-3; J: TRBJ2-1; size: few; D: NA; DNA: TGCGCCAGCAGCCAAGATTGGATGGATTACAATGAGCAGTTCTTC; CDR3: CASSQDWMDYNEQFF
length: 15; V: TRBV3-1; J: TRBJ2-1; size: few; D: NA; DNA: TGTGCCAGCAGCCAAGATGAGGTATCTTTCAATGAGCAGTTCTTC; CDR3: CASSQDEVSFNEQFF
length: 20; V: TRBV7-3; J: TRBJ2-3; size: NA; D: TRBD2; DNA: TGTGCCAGCAGCTTAGTCTCCCTAGCGGGGGTCGCGGCCGGTACAGATACGCAGTATTTT; CDR3: CASSLVSLAGVAAGTDTQYF
length: 12; V: TRBV6-5; J: TRBJ1-2; size: few; D: NA; DNA: TGTGCCAGCAGTTACGAAGGGCATGGCCACACCTTC; CDR3: CASSYEGHGHTF
length: 14; V: TRBV5-1; J: TRBJ1-1; size: NA; D: NA; DNA: TGCGCCAGCAGCTTGGCGGGGGCTAACACTGAAGCTTTCTTT; CDR3: CASSLAGANTEAFF
length: 13; V: TRBV15; J: TRBJ2-5; size: few; D: TRBD2; DNA: TGTGCCACCAGCGGGCTAGCGGCTGAGACCCAGTACTTC; CDR3: CATSGLAAETQYF
length: 13; V: TRBV28; J: TRBJ2-7; size: many; D: NA; DNA: TGTGCCAGCAGCCTCCTGGGGGGAAACGAGCAGTACTTC; CDR3: CASSLLGGNEQYF
length: 16; V: TRBV4-1; J: TRBJ1-4; size: NA; D: NA; DNA: TGCGCCAGCAGCCCCCCGCGGGGCTCAGGACGAGAAAAACTGTTTTTT; CDR3: CASSPPRGSGREKLFF